This TCR beta chain came from a study of T cells in localized non-small cell lung cancer. The repertoire was sequenced with immunoSEQ multiplex PCR; TCRdb's copy has only in-frame clones and lacks some. Here the sample spans several thousand clones, less than 30% being singletons. There are a few counts of this clone. The TCR originated in a man aged 35-75 years with stage III lung adenocarcinoma. This sample comprised lung tumor tissue, obtained before any cancer treatment.

The CDR3 here is CASSLSTGAYEQYV. In DNA, the CDR3 is TGTGCCAGCAGCTTATCAACGGGGGCCTACGAGCAGTACGTC. The V call is TRBV11-3, the J call TRBJ2-7; tentatively, D is TRBD2 (6 bases). CDR1 is SGHNT, CDR2 YENEEA, per germline. V was cut by 2 bases and J by 2 bases, with 10 bases left in between. The CDR3 extends over 14 amino acids.